The sequence of this T cell receptor (beta chain) was determined in a study of regulatory T cells in long-lasting Graves disease. Turning to the study itself: Graves' patients diagnosed newly had used antithyroid drugs under 3 months.

Time point reported: newly diagnosed GD, antithyroid drugs for less than 3 months. RNA extracted from PBMCs served as the sequencing template. Concerning this clonotype: Its antigen remains unknown.

The V gene end was trimmed by 1 base and the J gene end by 8 bases; junction bases not matched to a gene: 9. Germline values: CDR1 SGHTA, CDR2 FQGNSA. The CDR3 has 15 residues. The study, taken as a whole, reports: Persistent patients had a count of shared public clonotypes (around 2,700) that exceeded that of new patients (approximately 1,000). The sample size was small, and this may have reduced accuracy.

To make TCR beta libraries, researchers used iRepertoire HTBI primers and Arm-PCR of CDR3 regions. TCRdb independently ran MiXCR on the multiplex PCR reads; one entry per CDR3 protein. The sample contains some 370,000 distinct CDR3 sequences, 12% of which appear only once. The same data also contributed to another study, on T cells in Graves' hyperthyroidism and ophthalmopathy. In that study: Ophthalmopathy was separated from stable hyperthyroidism by a 13 V-J model.

The sample here was peripheral blood mononuclear cells (PBMCs), taken at new diagnosis, from a patient treated with antithyroid drugs. J is TRBJ2-7 and V is TRBV7-2; 9 bases fit TRBD1. The clonotype was recovered from a young woman with Graves disease. In DNA, the CDR3 is TGTGCCAGCAGCTTAGGTCCGGGACAGGGAAATCAGCAGTACTTC. This codes for CASSLGPGQGNQQYF. The full variable domain, with the rest looked up from reference TRBV7-2 and TRBJ2-7, is GAGVSQSPSNKVTEKGKDVELRCDPISGHTALYWYRQSLGQGLEFLIYFQGNSAPDKSGLPSDRFSAERTGGSVSTLTIQRTQQEDSAVYLCASSLGPGQGNQQYFGPGTRLTVT.